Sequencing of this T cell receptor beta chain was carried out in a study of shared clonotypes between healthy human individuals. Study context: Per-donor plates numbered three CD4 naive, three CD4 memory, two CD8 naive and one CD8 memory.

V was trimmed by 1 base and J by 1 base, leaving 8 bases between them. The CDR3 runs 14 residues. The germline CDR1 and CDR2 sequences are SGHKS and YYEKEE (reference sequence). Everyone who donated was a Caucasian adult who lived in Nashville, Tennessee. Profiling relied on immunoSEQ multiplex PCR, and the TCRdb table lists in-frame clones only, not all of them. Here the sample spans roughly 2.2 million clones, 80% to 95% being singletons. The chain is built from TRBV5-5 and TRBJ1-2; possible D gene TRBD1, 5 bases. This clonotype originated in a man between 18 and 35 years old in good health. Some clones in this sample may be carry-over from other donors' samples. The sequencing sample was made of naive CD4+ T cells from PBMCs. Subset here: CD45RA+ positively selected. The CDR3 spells CASSLTGNNYGYTF. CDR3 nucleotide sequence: TGTGCCAGCAGCTTGACAGGAAATAACTATGGCTACACCTTC.